The 10 T cell receptor beta chains in this list originate from one sample, sequenced in a study of patients and donors after allogeneic stem cell transplantation (dated by TCRdb to the early 2020s). Library method: RT-PCR. TCRdb lists the instrument as NextSeq 550. TCRdb ran its own pipeline on the public reads, namely fastp trimming at Q25 and MiXCR clone calling, and kept in-frame beta chains. Every CDR3 protein is listed once, alongside the most common genes and DNA of its rows. For this sample there are 800,000 to 1,000,000 distinct CDR3 sequences; roughly 18% appear just once. In total, the top ten clones hold 5% to 6.5% of the sample. The sequenced sample was blood, either unsorted or a sorted T cell fraction (not recorded which). Every receptor here comes from a human donor who was either an allogeneic HSCT recipient or a stem cell or donor lymphocyte infusion donor (not recorded which). It is not recorded whose cells these are; they may come from a transplant donor.

This chain connects TRBV9 to TRBJ1-2, with TRBD1 as a possible D gene (5 bases). This CDR3 contains 13 residues. Germline CDR1 is SGDLS and CDR2 is YYNGEE. V was cut by 2 bases and J by 8 bases, with 13 bases left in between. DNA for the CDR3: TGTGCCAGCAGCGTTAGGGACGATCGGGGCTACACCTTC. Translating gives CASSVRDDRGYTF.

The chain employs TRBV29-1 and TRBJ1-2, with a weak D call TRBD1 (6 bases). Germline CDR1 SQVTM, CDR2 ANQGSEA. CDR3 length: 12 amino acids. Trimming stripped 4 bases from V and 5 bases from J, with 11 bases between. This chain's CDR3 is CSVGVRGYGYTF. Written as DNA, the CDR3 is TGCAGCGTTGGGGTCAGGGGATATGGCTACACCTTC.

This clonotype came up many times. The genes are TRBV24-1 and TRBJ2-1, with D hard to call. This CDR3 is 15 amino acids long. V was trimmed by 0 bases and J by 1 base, leaving 6 bases between them. Germline lookup yields CDR1 KGHDR and CDR2 SFDVKD. CDR3 region: CATSDLVVSYNEQFF. CDR3 DNA sequence: TGTGCCACCAGTGATTTGGTCGTTTCCTACAATGAGCAGTTCTTC.

This clonotype has more than one count but fewer than ten. The genes are TRBV5-1 and TRBJ1-5; TRBD1 matches 10 bases. In germline, CDR1 is SGHRS, CDR2 YFSETQ. This CDR3 comprises 18 residues. Trimming at V came to 4 bases and at J to 1 base, leaving 11 bases not matched to a gene. In DNA form, the CDR3 reads TGCGCCAGCAGCAGCGGCCCGACAGGGGGCCTAAGCAATCAGCCCCAGCATTTT. Protein product: CASSSGPTGGLSNQPQHF.

This clonotype was observed a handful of times. The chain recombines TRBV12-3 or TRBV12-4 with TRBJ1-3; TRBD1 is a possible D gene (5 bases). The CDR3 has 14 residues. Trimming took 5 bases from V and 3 from J, leaving 11 bases between them. This CDR3 is CASSLAGFGNTIYF. For the CDR3, the DNA is TGTGCCAGCAGTCTCGCAGGGTTTGGAAACACCATATATTTT.

The V call is TRBV12-3 or TRBV12-4, the J call TRBJ1-4, with a possible D match to TRBD1 (5 bases). V was shortened by 1 base and J by 8 bases, with 11 bases between the two germline ends. The CDR3 length is 14 residues. CDR3 loop: CASSLGGRPEKLFF. CDR3 coding DNA: TGTGCCAGCAGTTTAGGGGGGAGGCCGGAAAAACTGTTTTTT.

The chain employs TRBV30 and TRBJ2-3; 10 positions match TRBD2. The CDR3 is made up of 14 amino acids. With 3 bases clipped from V and 9 bases from J, the junction kept 9 bases outside the gene matches. CDR1 GTSNPN and CDR2 SVGIG come from the germline V gene (reference sequence). Written as DNA, the CDR3 is TGTGCCTGGAGGATGCCGGGACTAGCGTCGACGCAGTATTTT. Protein sequence: CAWRMPGLASTQYF.

This clonotype was seen a few times. The chain carries TRBV20-1 and TRBJ2-3; 11 positions match TRBD1. From germline, CDR1 is DFQATT and CDR2 SNEGSKA (reference sequence). With V trimmed by 6 bases and J by 3 bases, 5 bases remained unmatched. The CDR3 length is 14 residues. The CDR3 DNA is TGCAGTGCAGCGGGACAGGGGGTGACAGATACGCAGTATTTT. Translating it yields CSAAGQGVTDTQYF.

The J gene is TRBJ2-1, the V gene TRBV14; 7 positions agree with TRBD1. CDR1 and CDR2 (germline): SGHDN, FVKESK. V lost 5 bases and J lost 3; bases outside the gene matches: 10. The CDR3 loop spans 16 amino acids. The CDR3 spells CASSRIGTASYNEQFF. Written as DNA, the CDR3 is TGTGCCAGCAGCAGGATTGGGACAGCAAGCTACAATGAGCAGTTCTTC.

This chain uses TRBV29-1 with TRBJ2-2; possible D gene TRBD1, 5 bases. The CDR3 has 12 residues. Between the trimmed V and J ends, which lost 5 bases and 4 bases, there was a span of 8 bases. Germline values: CDR1 SQVTM, CDR2 ANQGSEA. This chain's CDR3 is CSVLRATGELFF. In nucleotides, the CDR3 is TGCAGCGTTCTCAGGGCCACCGGGGAGCTGTTTTTT.